The 29 T cell receptor beta chains below were found in one sample sequenced in a study of response to subunit inactivated influenza vaccine. Via MiXCR, TCRdb re-called the RT-PCR reads, giving one row per CDR3 protein. Among around 790,000 distinct CDR3 sequences listed, 21% were seen once. The sample here was PBMCs from blood, taken roughly 5 days after vaccination. Receptors were obtained from a man aged 45-65 years who received an inactivated influenza vaccine.

The rearrangement links TRBV29-1 to TRBJ2-3; D remains unclear. From germline, CDR1 is SQVTM and CDR2 ANQGSEA. The V gene lost 3 bases and the J gene lost 2 bases, with 6 bases spanning the gap. This CDR3 has 12 amino acids. CDR3 residues: CSVEKSTDTQYF. The CDR3 nucleotides read TGCAGCGTTGAGAAGTCCACAGATACGCAGTATTTT.

This clonotype was found many times. The chain recombines TRBV7-9 with TRBJ2-7; tentative D call: TRBD1 (6 bases). V was pared by 1 base and J by 3 bases, with 10 bases between. The CDR3 is 14 residues long. The V gene's germline CDR1 is SEHNR and CDR2 FQNEAQ (reference sequence). Written as DNA, the CDR3 is TGTGCCAGCAGCTTAGGAGGGGACATCTACGAGCAGTACTTC. Protein sequence: CASSLGGDIYEQYF.

This clonotype was counted only a few times. J is TRBJ2-1 and V is TRBV7-9; 8 bases fit TRBD2. The CDR3 extends over 15 amino acids. The J segment lost 5 bases and the V segment lost 4 bases, leaving 7 bases of the junction unmatched. Germline lookup yields CDR1 SEHNR and CDR2 FQNEAQ (reference sequence). The CDR3 bases are TGTGCCAGCAGCTCCCAACTAGCGGCGGACAATGAGCAGTTCTTC. It encodes CASSSQLAADNEQFF.

This sequence joins TRBV20-1 and TRBJ2-5; D possibly uses TRBD1 or TRBD2 (5 bases each). Germline-derived CDR1 and CDR2 are DFQATT and SNEGSKA (reference sequence). There are 12 residues in the CDR3. V lost 1 base to trimming and J lost 5 bases, with 8 bases between them. CDR3 protein: CSARGRDETQYF. Written as DNA, the CDR3 is TGCAGTGCTAGAGGCAGGGACGAGACCCAGTACTTC.

Only a few counts were recorded for this clonotype. This sequence joins TRBV7-2 and TRBJ2-1; the D gene could be TRBD1 or TRBD2 (6 bases each). Looked up from germline, CDR1 is SGHTA and CDR2 is FQGNSA. The CDR3 totals 16 residues. Trimming cost V 0 bases and J 8 bases, with 17 bases left between them. The DNA of the CDR3 is TGTGCCAGCAGCTTAGCTTTCGGGGGCGGAATGTATGAGCAGTTCTTC. Its translation: CASSLAFGGGMYEQFF. Looking up the rest from reference TRBV7-2 and TRBJ2-1 gives the full variable domain: GAGVSQSPSNKVTEKGKDVELRCDPISGHTALYWYRQSLGQGLEFLIYFQGNSAPDKSGLPSDRFSAERTGGSVSTLTIQRTQQEDSAVYLCASSLAFGGGMYEQFFGPGTRLTVL.

The chain links TRBV20-1 to TRBJ2-7; a possible D gene is TRBD1 (6 bases). V was shortened by 0 bases and J by 13 bases, with 22 bases between the two germline ends. Germline V CDR1 and CDR2: DFQATT, SNEGSKA (reference sequence). CDR3 length: 14 residues. CDR3 nucleotide sequence: TGCAGTGCTAGAGATTTAGATACAGGGATTAAACTATACTTC. It encodes CSARDLDTGIKLYF.

The V and J genes are TRBV7-2 and TRBJ2-7; the D gene is possibly TRBD2 (5 bases). Germline CDR1 and CDR2: SGHTA and FQGNSA. V was trimmed by 5 bases and J by 2 bases, leaving 16 bases between them. The CDR3 runs to 15 residues. The CDR3 protein is CASSRGSLGPYEQYF. CDR3 DNA: TGTGCCAGCAGCCGAGGGAGCCTCGGGCCCTACGAGCAGTACTTC.

J is TRBJ1-5 and V is TRBV11-2, with TRBD1 as a possible D gene (5 bases). The CDR3 has 14 amino acids. V dropped 4 bases and J dropped 4 bases, with 11 bases sitting between them. Germline V CDR1 and CDR2: SGHAT, FQNNGV. CDR3 DNA sequence: TGTGCCAGCAGCTCGGGACCGCGAAATCAGCCCCAGCATTTT. Translated, it gives CASSSGPRNQPQHF.

A note on this clonotype: The junction and the germline gene differ at one end; a read error may be behind it. The chain employs TRBV7-7 and TRBJ2-5; 10 bases agree with TRBD2. CDR3 length: 15 amino acids. The germline V gene has CDR1 SSHAT and CDR2 FNYEAQ (reference sequence). The CDR3: CASSLMGSGGETQYF. The CDR3 region has the DNA TGTGCTAGCAGCTTAATGGGTAGCGGGGGGGAGACCCAGTACTTC.

This clonotype was observed a few times. The chain's CDR3 is CASGSGFDTQYF. The CDR3 nucleotides read TGTGCCAGCGGATCGGGTTTTGATACGCAGTATTTT. The chain recombines TRBV2 with TRBJ2-3; D is undetermined. The V gene lost 8 bases and the J gene lost 6 bases, with 12 bases spanning the gap. Germline V gene sequence: CDR1 SNHLY, CDR2 FYNNEI. The CDR3 runs to 12 residues. Variable domain in full (rest from reference TRBV2 and TRBJ2-3): EPEVTQTPSHQVTQMGQEVILRCVPISNHLYFYWYRQILGQKVEFLVSFYNNEISEKSEIFDDQFSVERPDGSNFTLKIRSTKLEDSAMYFCASGSGFDTQYFGPGTRLTVL.

The genes are TRBV20-1 and TRBJ2-3; 7 bases align to TRBD2. V was pared by 4 bases and J by 7 bases, with 14 bases of the junction left unmatched. The CDR3 length is 15 residues. The germline gives CDR1 DFQATT, CDR2 SNEGSKA (reference sequence). CDR3 in amino acids: CSATGGSAHRYTQYF. In nucleotides, the CDR3 is TGCAGTGCTACCGGGGGGTCCGCTCACAGGTATACGCAGTATTTT.

A few counts support this clonotype. This sequence joins TRBV6-1 and TRBJ2-5; TRBD2 matches at 12 bases. The CDR3 sequence is 14 residues long. V shed 5 bases and J 4 bases; nucleotides not matched to a gene: 2. Germline CDR1 MNHNS, CDR2 SASEGT. The CDR3 DNA reads as TGTGCCAGCAGTCTAGCGGGGGGGCCAGAGACCCAGTACTTC. Amino acid sequence: CASSLAGGPETQYF.

J is TRBJ2-5 and V is TRBV7-9, with D maybe TRBD1 (5 bases). Trimming stripped 8 bases from V and 2 bases from J, with 21 bases between. The CDR3 length is 16 residues. Germline V CDR1 and CDR2: SEHNR, FQNEAQ (reference sequence). Here the CDR3 reads CASGIILQGKQETQYF. CDR3 in DNA: TGTGCCAGCGGAATCATCCTTCAGGGAAAACAAGAGACCCAGTACTTC.

V is TRBV7-9 and J is TRBJ1-2; D is uncertain. The germline CDR1 and CDR2 sequences are SEHNR and FQNEAQ (reference sequence). The CDR3 loop spans 12 amino acids. V gave up 2 bases and J gave up 4 bases, with 5 bases separating them. CDR3 nucleotides: TGTGCCAGCAGCTTACAGGTCTATGGCTACACCTTC. Translation: CASSLQVYGYTF.

This clonotype turned up a few times. The V call is TRBV20-1, the J call TRBJ2-2; D not resolved. The V gene's germline CDR1 is DFQATT and CDR2 SNEGSKA (reference sequence). This CDR3 has 14 amino acids. The ends were cut back, 0 bases at V and 6 bases at J, with 11 bases in the middle. CDR3 region: CSARDHKMAGELFF. CDR3 nucleotides: TGCAGTGCTAGAGATCACAAGATGGCCGGGGAGCTGTTTTTT.

This chain joins TRBV30 and TRBJ2-7, with TRBD1 matching 10 bases. V shed 5 bases and J 3 bases; nucleotides not matched to a gene: 7. The CDR3 runs 14 residues. Germline lookup yields CDR1 GTSNPN and CDR2 SVGIG (reference sequence). The CDR3: CAWGWTGGRYEQYF. The CDR3 DNA sequence: TGTGCCTGGGGATGGACAGGGGGTCGCTACGAGCAGTACTTC.

The chain joins TRBV5-1 to TRBJ2-3; 11 nucleotides line up with TRBD2. Germline lookup yields CDR1 SGHRS and CDR2 YFSETQ. V was pared by 2 bases and J by 5 bases, with 4 bases of the junction left unmatched. This CDR3 is built from 15 residues. CDR3 sequence reads: CASSFLTSGVDTQYF. CDR3 nucleotide sequence: TGCGCCAGCAGCTTCCTGACTAGCGGGGTAGATACGCAGTATTTT.

Many counts were recorded for this clonotype. The rearrangement joins TRBV12-3 or TRBV12-4 to TRBJ1-1; a possible D gene is TRBD1 (6 bases). V lost 7 bases and J 4 bases, leaving 16 bases between the germline ends. The length of the CDR3 is 14 residues. CDR3 amino acids: CASNPGGRGTEAFF. DNA of the CDR3: TGTGCCAGCAACCCTGGGGGGCGGGGCACTGAAGCTTTCTTT.

The chain employs TRBV6-5 and TRBJ2-3; TRBD1 aligns across 11 bases. CDR1 is MNHEY and CDR2 is SVGAGI in the germline V gene. V lost 4 bases, J lost 7 bases, and 10 bases stayed unmatched. The CDR3 is 16 amino acids. CDR3 DNA: TGTGCCAGCAGTTCATCCCCGGGACAGGGGGTTAATACGCAGTATTTT. It yields the protein CASSSSPGQGVNTQYF.

The chain links TRBV27 to TRBJ1-5, with D unresolved. The V gene lost 0 bases and the J gene lost 6 bases, with 9 bases spanning the gap. The germline gives CDR1 MNHEY, CDR2 SMNVEV (reference sequence). The CDR3 length is 14 residues. In nucleotides, the CDR3 is TGTGCCAGCAGTTTATCCCTAAGCGGTCAGCCCCAGCATTTT. This translates into CASSLSLSGQPQHF.

Of note for this clonotype: At one of its ends the junction is not consistent with the germline gene, which may arise from a read error. The chain combines TRBV20-1 with TRBJ2-7, with TRBD2 matching over 7 bases. Germline loops: CDR1 DFQATT, CDR2 SNEGSKA (reference sequence). This CDR3 spans 11 amino acids. CDR3 bases: TGCAGTGCGAGAGAGGGAGGGGAGCAGTACTTC. As protein: CSAREGGEQYF.

This clonotype showed up just a few times. The chain links TRBV30 to TRBJ2-1; TRBD2 is a possible D gene (6 bases). CDR1 is GTSNPN and CDR2 is SVGIG in the germline V gene (reference sequence). The V end lost 0 bases, the J end lost 3 bases, and 12 bases lay between the germline ends. CDR3 length equals 15 residues. CDR3 nucleotides: TGTGCCTGGAGTGTAGTTAGCGGAGTCTACAATGAGCAGTTCTTC. The encoded protein is CAWSVVSGVYNEQFF.

The V and J genes are TRBV7-2 and TRBJ2-7, with TRBD1 matching 10 bases. V was pared by 1 base and J by 7 bases, with 7 bases of the junction left unmatched. This CDR3 region has 15 residues. CDR1 is SGHTA and CDR2 is FQGNSA in the germline V gene. The CDR3, as DNA: TGTGCCAGCAGCTTAGGGGGGACAGGGGCGATGGAGCAGTACTTC. Amino acids: CASSLGGTGAMEQYF.

The chain links TRBV12-3 or TRBV12-4 to TRBJ1-1, with D possibly matching TRBD1 (5 bases). The CDR3 length is 12 residues. Trimming removed 6 bases from V and 6 bases from J, with 11 bases in between. In nucleotides, the CDR3 is TGTGCCAGCAGCCGACAGTTATCTGAAGCTTTCTTT. Protein: CASSRQLSEAFF.

This clonotype was detected ten times or more. The chain combines TRBV29-1 with TRBJ2-7, with 13 bases lining up with TRBD2. From germline, CDR1 is SQVTM and CDR2 ANQGSEA. CDR3 length: 16 amino acids. V shed 6 bases and J 6 bases; nucleotides not matched to a gene: 14. The CDR3 spells CSVLPAWTSGRGEQYF. DNA of the CDR3: TGCAGCGTACTCCCCGCCTGGACTAGCGGGAGAGGCGAGCAGTACTTC.

This clonotype was detected a few times. The chain is built from TRBV5-1 and TRBJ2-4, with TRBD1 as a possible D gene (6 bases). CDR3 length: 16 residues. Between the trimmed V and J ends, which lost 1 base and 5 bases, there was a span of 16 bases. CDR1 is SGHRS and CDR2 is YFSETQ in the germline V gene. The CDR3 sequence is CASSLRAGVGENIQYF. Written as DNA, the CDR3 is TGCGCCAGCAGCTTGCGCGCAGGGGTGGGGGAAAACATTCAGTACTTC.

This clonotype was seen more than once but under ten times. The chain carries TRBV4-1 and TRBJ1-1; D not resolved. Germline V gene sequence: CDR1 MGHRA, CDR2 YSYEKL. This CDR3 has 13 residues. The ends were cut back, 5 bases at V and 10 bases at J, with 17 bases in the middle. This CDR3 is CASSSQEDVGAFF. In DNA, the CDR3 is TGCGCCAGCAGCTCCCAGGAGGATGTTGGAGCTTTCTTT.

This clonotype was detected only a few times. This rearrangement joins TRBV7-9 to TRBJ2-7; no clear D. In germline, CDR1 is SEHNR, CDR2 FQNEAQ (reference sequence). V shed 0 bases and J shed 5 bases, with 17 bases lying between them. There are 16 residues in the CDR3. CDR3 protein: CASSLAPGTTGHEQYF. The CDR3 region has the DNA TGTGCCAGCAGCTTAGCCCCTGGCACCACCGGTCACGAGCAGTACTTC.

Many counts were recorded for this clonotype. The V call is TRBV12-3 or TRBV12-4, the J call TRBJ2-7; 8 nucleotides agree with TRBD2. The CDR3 consists of 14 residues. The junction had 8 bases not matched to a gene; V was cut back by 3 bases and J by 7 bases. Written as DNA, the CDR3 is TGTGCCAGCAGTTTTTACAGCGGGAGTCGGGAGCAGTACTTC. This encodes CASSFYSGSREQYF.